This T cell receptor beta chain was observed in a study of blood T cell repertoires in COVID-19. Study summary: Sources were T cells, B-cell-depleted T cells, or PBMCs; the material itself was cDNA or gDNA.

This clone was seen a handful of times. Authors' data handling: Reference gene primer amplification gave estimated nucleated cell counts. Measured with immunoSEQ multiplex PCR; TCRdb has only the in-frame clones, and not every one. Clone size and V and J calls were adopted from that table, with D and trimming inferred from the DNA. The repertoire holds roughly 100,000 clones, with 81% as singletons. The CDR3 sequence is 14 residues long. In germline, CDR1 is SQVTM, CDR2 ANQGSEA. The junction had 4 bases not matched to a gene; V was cut back by 2 bases and J by 4 bases. Specimen: peripheral blood. The TCR sequence derives from a woman in her 70s with acute or convalescent COVID-19. This rearrangement joins TRBV29-1 to TRBJ1-1; 10 nucleotides match TRBD1. The CDR3 nucleotides read TGCAGCGTTGAAAGGGGACAGGGGACCACTGAAGCTTTCTTT. This translates into CSVERGQGTTEAFF.